A selection of T cell receptor beta chains follows, all from one sample in a study of blood T cell repertoires in COVID-19. Method: immunoSEQ multiplex PCR; TCRdb's copy keeps in-frame clones and lacks some. The repertoire holds about 140,000 clones, approximately 88% seen once, with 5.5% in the top ten. Sample: PBMCs or T cells enriched from blood (not recorded which). All receptors come from a man aged 35 to 55 with acute COVID-19. CDR3s leave out the opening cysteine and the closing phenylalanine or tryptophan. Each record gives: V gene, CDR3 protein.

v_call: TRBV5-1; cdr3_aa: ASSLQGQDTEAF
v_call: TRBV11-2; cdr3_aa: ASSLTQGDSTPLH
v_call: TRBV24-1; cdr3_aa: ATNNIDGQGAIGELF
v_call: TRBV2; cdr3_aa: ASSELRAIQETQY
v_call: TRBV28; cdr3_aa: ASRRGGNQPQH
v_call: TRBV4-3; cdr3_aa: ASGLAGRYNEQF
v_call: TRBV2; cdr3_aa: ASNQGRYNEQF
v_call: TRBV19; cdr3_aa: ASSISGTGHNEQF
v_call: TRBV18; cdr3_aa: ASSPQTSGSNEQF
v_call: TRBV6-6; cdr3_aa: ASSHGGYEQY
v_call: TRBV20-1; cdr3_aa: SASKDRAQPQH
v_call: TRBV2; cdr3_aa: ASSVRVSSYEQY
v_call: TRBV6-2/TRBV6-3; cdr3_aa: ASSYTGQGFPLAYEQY
v_call: TRBV14; cdr3_aa: ASSLGGAINEQF
v_call: TRBV11-3; cdr3_aa: ASSSGTGMNTEAF
v_call: TRBV7-2; cdr3_aa: ASSLRLAGDTQY
v_call: TRBV27; cdr3_aa: ASSPKRSPLH
v_call: TRBV9; cdr3_aa: ASSVAGGSTDTQY